This entry lists 6 T cell receptor beta chains sequenced from one sample in a study of breast tumors, draining lymph nodes, adjacent tissues. Each CDR3 protein is one row after TCRdb ran MiXCR on the multiplex PCR reads. The table lists tens of thousands of distinct CDR3 sequences, roughly 23% of them singletons, with about 7.6% in the top ten. The specimen was breast tumor tissue. These receptors came from a female donor with breast cancer. Some clones in this sample may be carry-over from other donors' samples.

This chain connects TRBV2 to TRBJ1-1; TRBD1 matches 8 bases. Germline V CDR1 and CDR2: SNHLY, FYNNEI. The CDR3 length is 14 residues. J gave up 5 bases and V 8 bases, and 10 bases lay outside the gene matches. The CDR3 DNA follows: TGTGCCAGCGGACCGGACAGGGTCGCGACTGAAGCTTTCTTT. Its translation: CASGPDRVATEAFF.

This chain uses TRBV28 with TRBJ2-1; tentative D call: TRBD2 (5 bases). The CDR3 length is 16 residues. Trimming left V 10 bases short and J 0 bases short, with 19 bases between. Per germline, CDR1 MDHEN and CDR2 SYDVKM. The CDR3 nucleotides are TGTGCCACCCGGGTGAGCGGCAGAAGCTCCTACAATGAGCAGTTCTTC. Amino acid sequence: CATRVSGRSSYNEQFF.

In its sample, this clonotype was seen many times. The chain recombines TRBV14 with TRBJ2-1, with D uncertain. There are 13 residues in the CDR3. Germline V CDR1 and CDR2: SGHDN, FVKESK. Trimming cost V 0 bases and J 10 bases, with 10 bases left between them. Written as DNA, the CDR3 is TGTGCCAGCAGCCAAGATATCCGTTTGGAGCAGTTCTTC. Residues: CASSQDIRLEQFF.

The table lists this clonotype with many counts. This sequence joins TRBV20-1 and TRBJ2-1; D assignment may be TRBD1 or TRBD2 (7 bases each). The length of the CDR3 is 12 residues. Germline assignment: CDR1 DFQATT and CDR2 SNEGSKA (reference sequence). The CDR3 reads CTPGGGDNEQFF. CDR3 DNA: TGCACACCAGGGGGAGGGGACAATGAGCAGTTCTTC.

This clonotype was seen at least ten times. This chain joins TRBV12-3 or TRBV12-4 and TRBJ1-4; D remains ambiguous. Between the trimmed V and J ends, which lost 3 bases and 5 bases, there was a span of 7 bases. The CDR3 consists of 13 residues. The CDR3 DNA reads TGTGCCAGCAGTTTTAACGCAAATGAAAAACTGTTTTTT. Its translation is CASSFNANEKLFF.

This clonotype was detected many times. The chain employs TRBV30 and TRBJ1-2, with D hard to call. V was cut by 0 bases and J by 4 bases, with 6 bases left in between. Germline V gene data show CDR1 as GTSNPN and CDR2 as SVGIG (reference sequence). The CDR3 extends over 12 amino acids. CDR3 sequence reads: CAWSVQVYGYTF. The CDR3 DNA follows: TGTGCCTGGAGTGTACAAGTCTATGGCTACACCTTC.